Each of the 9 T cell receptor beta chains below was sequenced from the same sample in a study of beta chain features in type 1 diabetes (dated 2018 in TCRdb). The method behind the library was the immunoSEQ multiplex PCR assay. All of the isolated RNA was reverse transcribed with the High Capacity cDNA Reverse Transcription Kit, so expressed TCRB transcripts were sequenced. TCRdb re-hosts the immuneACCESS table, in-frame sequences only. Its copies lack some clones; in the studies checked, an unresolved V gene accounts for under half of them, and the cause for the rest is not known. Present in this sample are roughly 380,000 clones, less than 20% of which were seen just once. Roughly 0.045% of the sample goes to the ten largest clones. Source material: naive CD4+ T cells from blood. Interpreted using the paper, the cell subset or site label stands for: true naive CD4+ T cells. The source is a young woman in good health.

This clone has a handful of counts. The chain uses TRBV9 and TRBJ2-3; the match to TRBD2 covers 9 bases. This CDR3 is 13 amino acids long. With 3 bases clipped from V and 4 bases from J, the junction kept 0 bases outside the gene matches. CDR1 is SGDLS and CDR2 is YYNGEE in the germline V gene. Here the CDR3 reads CASSASGADTQYF. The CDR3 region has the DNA TGTGCCAGCAGCGCTAGCGGGGCAGATACGCAGTATTTT.

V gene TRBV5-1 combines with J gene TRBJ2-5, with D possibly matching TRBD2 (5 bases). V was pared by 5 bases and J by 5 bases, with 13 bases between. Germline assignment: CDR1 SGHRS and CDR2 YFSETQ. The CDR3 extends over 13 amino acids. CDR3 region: CASSSSGSETQYF. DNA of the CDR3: TGCGCCAGCAGTTCGTCGGGGTCCGAGACCCAGTACTTC.

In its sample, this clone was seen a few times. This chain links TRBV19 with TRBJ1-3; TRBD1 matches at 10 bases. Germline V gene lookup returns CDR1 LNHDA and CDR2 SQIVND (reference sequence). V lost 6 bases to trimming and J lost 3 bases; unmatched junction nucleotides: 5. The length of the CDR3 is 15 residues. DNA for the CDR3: TGTGCCAGTAGCCGGGACAGGGGATTTGGAAACACCATATATTTT. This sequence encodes CASSRDRGFGNTIYF.

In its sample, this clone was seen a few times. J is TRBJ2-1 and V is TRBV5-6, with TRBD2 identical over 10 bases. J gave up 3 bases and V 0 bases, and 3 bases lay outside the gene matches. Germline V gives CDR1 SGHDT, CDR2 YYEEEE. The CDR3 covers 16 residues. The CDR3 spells CASSLARLAGYNEQFF. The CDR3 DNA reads TGTGCCAGCAGCTTGGCGAGACTAGCGGGCTACAATGAGCAGTTCTTC.

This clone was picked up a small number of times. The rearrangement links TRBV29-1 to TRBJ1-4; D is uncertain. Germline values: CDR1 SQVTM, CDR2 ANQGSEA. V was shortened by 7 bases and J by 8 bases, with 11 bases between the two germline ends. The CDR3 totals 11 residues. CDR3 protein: CSAGLGEKLFF. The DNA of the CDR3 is TGCAGCGCCGGACTCGGGGAAAAACTGTTTTTT.

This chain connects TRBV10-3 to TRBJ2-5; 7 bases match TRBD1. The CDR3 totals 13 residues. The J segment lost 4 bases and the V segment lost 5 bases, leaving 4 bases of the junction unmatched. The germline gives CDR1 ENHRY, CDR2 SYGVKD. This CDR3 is CAISTGVLETQYF. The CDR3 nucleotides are TGTGCCATCAGTACAGGGGTCCTAGAGACCCAGTACTTC.

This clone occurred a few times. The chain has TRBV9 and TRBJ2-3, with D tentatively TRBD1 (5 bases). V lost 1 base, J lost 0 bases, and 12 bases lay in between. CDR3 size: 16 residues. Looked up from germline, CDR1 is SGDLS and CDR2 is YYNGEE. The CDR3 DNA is TGTGCCAGCAGCGTACTGCAGGGCCATAGCACAGATACGCAGTATTTT. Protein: CASSVLQGHSTDTQYF.

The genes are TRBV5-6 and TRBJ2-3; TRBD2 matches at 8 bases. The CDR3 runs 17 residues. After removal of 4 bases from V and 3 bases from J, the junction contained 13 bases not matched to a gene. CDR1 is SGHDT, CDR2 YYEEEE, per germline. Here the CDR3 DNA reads TGTGCCAGCAGCCTCCGGACTAGCTCGGTTATGACAGATACGCAGTATTTT. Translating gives CASSLRTSSVMTDTQYF.

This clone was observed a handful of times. In DNA, the CDR3 is TGTGCCATCAGTGAGCCCCTAACCTACGAGCAGTACTTC. This codes for CAISEPLTYEQYF. V and J are TRBV10-3 and TRBJ2-7; no firm D call. Trimming took off 2 bases at V and 2 bases at J, with 7 bases between the two ends. This CDR3 spans 13 amino acids. The germline gives CDR1 ENHRY, CDR2 SYGVKD.